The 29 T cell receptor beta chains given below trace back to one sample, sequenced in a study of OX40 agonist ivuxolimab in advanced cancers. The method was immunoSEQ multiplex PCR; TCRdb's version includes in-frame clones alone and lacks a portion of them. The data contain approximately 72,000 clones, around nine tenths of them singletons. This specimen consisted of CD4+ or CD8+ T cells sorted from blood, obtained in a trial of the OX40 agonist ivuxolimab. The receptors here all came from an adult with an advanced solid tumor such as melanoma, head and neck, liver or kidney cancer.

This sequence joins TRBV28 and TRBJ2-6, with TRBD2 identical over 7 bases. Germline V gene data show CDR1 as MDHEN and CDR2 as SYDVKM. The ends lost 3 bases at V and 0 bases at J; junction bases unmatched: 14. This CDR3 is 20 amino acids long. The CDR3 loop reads CASSFPPGRADPSGANVLTF. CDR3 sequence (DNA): TGTGCCAGCAGTTTTCCCCCAGGGAGGGCCGACCCCTCTGGGGCCAACGTCCTGACTTTC. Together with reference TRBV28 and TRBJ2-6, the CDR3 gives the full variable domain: DVKVTQSSRYLVKRTGEKVFLECVQDMDHENMFWYRQDPGLGLRLIYFSYDVKMKEKGDIPEGYSVSREKKERFSLILESASTNQTSMYLCASSFPPGRADPSGANVLTFGAGSRLTVL.

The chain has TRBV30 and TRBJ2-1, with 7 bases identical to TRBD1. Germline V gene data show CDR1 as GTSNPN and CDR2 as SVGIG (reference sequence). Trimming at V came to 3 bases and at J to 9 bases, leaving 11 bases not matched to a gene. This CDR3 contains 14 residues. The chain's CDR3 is CAWRPLTGNGEQFF. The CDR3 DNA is TGTGCCTGGAGACCTTTGACAGGGAACGGTGAGCAGTTCTTC.

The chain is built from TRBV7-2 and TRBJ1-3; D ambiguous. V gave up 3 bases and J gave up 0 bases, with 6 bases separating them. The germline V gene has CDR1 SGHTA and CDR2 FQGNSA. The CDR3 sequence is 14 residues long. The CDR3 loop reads CASSFGVSGNTIYF. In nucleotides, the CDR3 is TGTGCCAGCAGCTTTGGCGTCTCTGGAAACACCATATATTTT.

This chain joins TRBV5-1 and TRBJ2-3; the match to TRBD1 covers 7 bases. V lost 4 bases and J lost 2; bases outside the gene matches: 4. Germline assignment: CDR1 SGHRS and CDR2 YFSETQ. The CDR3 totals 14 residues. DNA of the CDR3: TGCGCCAGCAGCCCCGGACAGGCCACAGATACGCAGTATTTT. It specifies CASSPGQATDTQYF.

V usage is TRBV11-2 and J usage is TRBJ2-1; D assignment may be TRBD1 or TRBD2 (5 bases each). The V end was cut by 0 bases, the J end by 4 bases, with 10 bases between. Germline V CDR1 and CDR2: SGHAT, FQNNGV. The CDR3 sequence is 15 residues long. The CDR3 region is CASSLEGTPYNEQFF. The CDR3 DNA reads TGTGCCAGCAGCTTAGAGGGGACCCCGTACAATGAGCAGTTCTTC.

CDR3 coding DNA: TGCGCCAGCAGCTTGGAGGCGCGACAGGGAGGCTCACCCCTCCACTTT. It translates to CASSLEARQGGSPLHF. The chain joins TRBV5-1 to TRBJ1-6, with TRBD1 identical over 7 bases. The germline gives CDR1 SGHRS, CDR2 YFSETQ. V gave up 0 bases and J gave up 10 bases; unmatched junction bases: 10. The length of the CDR3 is 16 residues. Based on the CDR3 plus reference TRBV5-1 and TRBJ1-6, the full variable domain is KAGVTQTPRYLIKTRGQQVTLSCSPISGHRSVSWYQQTPGQGLQFLFEYFSETQRNKGNFPGRFSGRQFSNSRSEMNVSTLELGDSALYLCASSLEARQGGSPLHFGNGTRLTVT.

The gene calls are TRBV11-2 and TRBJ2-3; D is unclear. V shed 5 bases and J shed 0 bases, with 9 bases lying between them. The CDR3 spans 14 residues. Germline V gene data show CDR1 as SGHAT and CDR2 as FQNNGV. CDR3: CASSLSLSTDTQYF. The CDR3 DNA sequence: TGTGCCAGCAGCCTCTCCCTAAGCACAGATACGCAGTATTTT.

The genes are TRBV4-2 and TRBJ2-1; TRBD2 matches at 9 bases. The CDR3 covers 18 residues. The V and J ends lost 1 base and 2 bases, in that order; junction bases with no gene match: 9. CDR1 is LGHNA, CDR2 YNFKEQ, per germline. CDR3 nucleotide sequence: TGTGCCAGCAGCCAAGGGAGTGGGGGACTAGCTCCCTACAATGAGCAGTTCTTC. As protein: CASSQGSGGLAPYNEQFF.

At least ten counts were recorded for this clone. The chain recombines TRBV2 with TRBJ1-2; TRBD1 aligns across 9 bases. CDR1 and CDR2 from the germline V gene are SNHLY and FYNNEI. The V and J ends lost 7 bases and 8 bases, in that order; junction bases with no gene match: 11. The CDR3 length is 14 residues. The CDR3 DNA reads TGTGCCAGCACCCCCCAACCTACAGGGGGCGGCTACACCTTC. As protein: CASTPQPTGGGYTF.

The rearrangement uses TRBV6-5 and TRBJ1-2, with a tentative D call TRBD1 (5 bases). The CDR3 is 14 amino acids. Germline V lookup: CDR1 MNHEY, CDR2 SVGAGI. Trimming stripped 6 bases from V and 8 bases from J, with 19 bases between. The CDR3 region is CASREAGLDRGYTF. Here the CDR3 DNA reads TGTGCCAGCAGAGAAGCAGGGTTGGATAGGGGCTACACCTTC.

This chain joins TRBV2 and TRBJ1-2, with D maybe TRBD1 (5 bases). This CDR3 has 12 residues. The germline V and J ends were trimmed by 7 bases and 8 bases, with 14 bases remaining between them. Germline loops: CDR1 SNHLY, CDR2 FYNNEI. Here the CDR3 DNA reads TGTGCCAGCATCAGGGAAGAATACGGCTACACCTTC. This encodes CASIREEYGYTF.

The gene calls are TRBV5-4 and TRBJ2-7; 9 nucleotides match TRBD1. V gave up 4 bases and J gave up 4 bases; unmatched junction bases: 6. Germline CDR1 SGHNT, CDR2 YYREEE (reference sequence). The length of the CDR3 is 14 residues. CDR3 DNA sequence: TGTGCCAGCAGCCAACGACAGGGGGAGTACGAGCAGTACTTC. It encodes CASSQRQGEYEQYF.

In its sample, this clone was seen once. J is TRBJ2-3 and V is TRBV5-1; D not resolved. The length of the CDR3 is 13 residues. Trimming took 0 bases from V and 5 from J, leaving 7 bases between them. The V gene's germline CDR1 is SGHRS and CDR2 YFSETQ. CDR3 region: CASSLATEDTQYF. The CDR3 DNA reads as TGCGCCAGCAGCTTGGCCACGGAAGATACGCAGTATTTT.

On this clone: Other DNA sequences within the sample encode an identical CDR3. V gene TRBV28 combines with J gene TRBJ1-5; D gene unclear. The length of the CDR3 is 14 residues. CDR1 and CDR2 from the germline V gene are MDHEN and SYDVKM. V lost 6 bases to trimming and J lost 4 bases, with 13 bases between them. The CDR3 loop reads CASRRSTLNQPQHF. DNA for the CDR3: TGTGCCAGCAGGCGATCGACACTAAATCAGCCCCAGCATTTT.

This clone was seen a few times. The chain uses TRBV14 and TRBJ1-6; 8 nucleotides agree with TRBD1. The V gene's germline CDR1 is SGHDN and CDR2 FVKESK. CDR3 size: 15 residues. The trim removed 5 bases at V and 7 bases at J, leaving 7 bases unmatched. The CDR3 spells CASSTRQGPNSPLHF. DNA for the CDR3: TGTGCCAGCAGCACCCGACAGGGGCCAAATTCACCCCTCCACTTT.

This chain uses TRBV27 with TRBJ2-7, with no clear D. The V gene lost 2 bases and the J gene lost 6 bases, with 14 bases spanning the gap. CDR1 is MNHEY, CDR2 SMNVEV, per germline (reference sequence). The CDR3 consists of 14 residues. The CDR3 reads CASSLQPAASEQYF. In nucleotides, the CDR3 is TGTGCCAGCAGTTTACAGCCAGCCGCCTCCGAGCAGTACTTC.

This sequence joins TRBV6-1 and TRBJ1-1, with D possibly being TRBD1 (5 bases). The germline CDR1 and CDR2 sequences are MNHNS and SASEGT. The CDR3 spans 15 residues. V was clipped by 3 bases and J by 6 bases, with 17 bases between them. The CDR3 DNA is TGTGCCAGCAGTGAGGGGAACAGGCCAAGGGCTGAAGCTTTCTTT. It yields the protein CASSEGNRPRAEAFF.

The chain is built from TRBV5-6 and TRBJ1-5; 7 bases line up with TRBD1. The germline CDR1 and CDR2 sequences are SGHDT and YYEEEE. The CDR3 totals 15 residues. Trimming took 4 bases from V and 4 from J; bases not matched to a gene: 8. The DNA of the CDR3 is TGTGCCAGCAGCCCGGGGTCAGGGGGTAATCAGCCCCAGCATTTT. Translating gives CASSPGSGGNQPQHF.

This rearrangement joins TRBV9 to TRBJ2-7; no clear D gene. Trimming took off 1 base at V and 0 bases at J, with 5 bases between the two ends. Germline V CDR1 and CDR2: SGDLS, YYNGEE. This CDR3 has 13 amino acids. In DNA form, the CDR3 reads TGTGCCAGCAGCGTATCCCCCTCCTACGAGCAGTACTTC. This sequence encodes CASSVSPSYEQYF.

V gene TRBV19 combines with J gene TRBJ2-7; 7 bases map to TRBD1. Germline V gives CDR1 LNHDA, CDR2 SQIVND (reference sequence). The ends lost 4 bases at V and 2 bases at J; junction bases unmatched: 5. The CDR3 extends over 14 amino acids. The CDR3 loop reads CASSRGTATYEQYF. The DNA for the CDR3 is TGTGCCAGTAGTAGAGGGACAGCGACCTACGAGCAGTACTTC.

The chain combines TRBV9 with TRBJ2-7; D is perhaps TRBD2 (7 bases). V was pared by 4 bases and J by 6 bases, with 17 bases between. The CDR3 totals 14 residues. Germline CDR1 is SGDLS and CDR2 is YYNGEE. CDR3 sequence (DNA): TGTGCCAGCAGCCGGGGGGACACCCTCCCCGAGCAGTACTTC. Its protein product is CASSRGDTLPEQYF.

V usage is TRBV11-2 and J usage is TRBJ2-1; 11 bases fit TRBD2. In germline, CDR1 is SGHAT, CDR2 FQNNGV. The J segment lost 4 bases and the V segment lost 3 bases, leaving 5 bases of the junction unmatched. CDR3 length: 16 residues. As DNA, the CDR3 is TGTGCCAGCAGCTTTTTAGCGGGAGGGCCATACAATGAGCAGTTCTTC. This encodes CASSFLAGGPYNEQFF.

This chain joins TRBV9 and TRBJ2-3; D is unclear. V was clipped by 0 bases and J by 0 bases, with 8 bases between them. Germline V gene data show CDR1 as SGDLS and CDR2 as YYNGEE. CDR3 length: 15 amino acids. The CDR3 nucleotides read TGTGCCAGCAGCGTAGATGGGGATAGCACAGATACGCAGTATTTT. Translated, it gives CASSVDGDSTDTQYF. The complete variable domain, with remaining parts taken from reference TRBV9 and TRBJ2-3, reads DSGVTQTPKHLITATGQRVTLRCSPRSGDLSVYWYQQSLDQGLQFLIQYYNGEERAKGNILERFSAQQFPDLHSELNLSSLELGDSALYFCASSVDGDSTDTQYFGPGTRLTVL.

CDR3: CASRQGTNEKLFF. Here the CDR3 DNA reads TGTGCCAGCAGACAGGGCACTAATGAAAAACTGTTTTTT. V usage is TRBV7-8 and J usage is TRBJ1-4; D perhaps matches TRBD1 (6 bases). There are 13 residues in the CDR3. In germline, CDR1 is SGHVS, CDR2 FQNEAQ. With 6 bases removed from V and 2 bases from J, the gap between germline ends came to 7 bases.

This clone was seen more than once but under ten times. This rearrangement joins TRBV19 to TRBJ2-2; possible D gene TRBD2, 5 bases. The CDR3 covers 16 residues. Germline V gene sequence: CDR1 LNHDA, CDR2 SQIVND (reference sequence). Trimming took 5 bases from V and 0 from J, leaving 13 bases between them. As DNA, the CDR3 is TGTGCCAGTAGTGTCCCCCCAGCGGCGAACACCGGGGAGCTGTTTTTT. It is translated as CASSVPPAANTGELFF.

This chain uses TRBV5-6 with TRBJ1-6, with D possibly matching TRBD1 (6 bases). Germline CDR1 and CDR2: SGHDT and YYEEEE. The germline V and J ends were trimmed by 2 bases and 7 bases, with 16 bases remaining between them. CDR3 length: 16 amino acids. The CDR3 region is CASSFLGGILNSPLHF. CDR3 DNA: TGTGCCAGCAGCTTTCTAGGGGGGATATTGAATTCACCCCTCCACTTT.

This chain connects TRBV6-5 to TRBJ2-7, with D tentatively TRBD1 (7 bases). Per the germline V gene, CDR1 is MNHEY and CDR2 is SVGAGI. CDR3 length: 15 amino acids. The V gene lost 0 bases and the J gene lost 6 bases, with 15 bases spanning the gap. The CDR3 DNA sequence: TGTGCCAGCAGTTACTCAGGACGCCAGGGGGGCGAGCAGTACTTC. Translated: CASSYSGRQGGEQYF.

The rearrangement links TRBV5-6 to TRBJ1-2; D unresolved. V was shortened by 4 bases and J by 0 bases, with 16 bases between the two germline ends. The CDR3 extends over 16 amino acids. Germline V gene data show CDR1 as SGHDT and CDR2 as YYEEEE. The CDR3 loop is CASSPGGRSTNYGYTF. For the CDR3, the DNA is TGTGCCAGCAGCCCCGGAGGGAGGTCGACTAACTATGGCTACACCTTC.

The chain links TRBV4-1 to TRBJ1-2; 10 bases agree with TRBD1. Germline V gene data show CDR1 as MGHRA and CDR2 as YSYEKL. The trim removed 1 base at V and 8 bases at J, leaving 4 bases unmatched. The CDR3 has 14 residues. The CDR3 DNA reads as TGCGCCAGCAGCCAAGTGGGACAGGGGCGCGGCTACACCTTC. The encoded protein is CASSQVGQGRGYTF.